The entry that follows covers one T cell receptor (beta chain) sequence. This record comes from a study of T cell changes during pregnancy in multiple sclerosis. The table came from immunoSEQ multiplex PCR; TCRdb's copy has only in-frame clones and leaves some out. The sample lists around 43,000 clones, approximately 89% occurring once. The clonotype comes from a female donor with multiple sclerosis, enrolled in a pregnancy study. The starting material was CD4+ T cells from peripheral blood mononuclear cells, obtained in the first trimester of pregnancy.

The CDR3 nucleotides read TGTGCTAGTGGTATTGGGGGGACTGTGATTACTGAGCAGTTCTTC. Translated: CASGIGGTVITEQFF. The V and J genes are TRBV12-5 and TRBJ2-1, with a tentative D call TRBD2 (6 bases). CDR1 is LGHNT, CDR2 FRNRAP, per germline. Trimming removed 5 bases from V and 9 bases from J, with 20 bases in between. This CDR3 comprises 15 residues.